This T cell receptor (beta chain) is from a study of neurological immune-mediated disorders (dated by TCRdb to between 2018 and 2020). Notes on the research overall: Peripheral blood TCR-beta repertoires from HTLV-I-associated myelopathy (HAM/TSP) patients, multiple sclerosis patients and healthy controls were compared by UMI-based sequencing. Longitudinal samples, technical triplicates and paired sorted CD4+ and CD8+ T-cell subsets, alongside PBMC samples, were included among the roughly 97 TCR-beta libraries. Technical triplicate libraries were sequenced to precisely calculate how much the frequency of each individual clone varied. The cohort comprised some 71 subjects: 14 HAM/TSP patients, 35 or so multiple sclerosis patients and about 20 healthy controls. Results the study describes overall, beyond this receptor: TCR clonal expansion was highest in HAM/TSP patients and lowest in MS patients, with MS patients falling below even healthy controls. No identical CDR3 amino acid sequences were shared among expanded clones across subjects, suggesting private TCR-beta repertoires in all groups.

This clonotype was recorded many times. What antigen it recognizes has not been identified. Germline and junction disagree at one end, which may indicate a read error. cDNA was synthesized by template-switch 5'RACE using a primer with a 10-nucleotide random unique molecular identifier that tagged each TCR transcript. Every sequencing run yielded over 180 million TCR-beta sequences covering 15-18 subjects. The RNeasy kit was used to extract total RNA. The KAPA Real-time Library Amplification kit was used to amplify TCR-beta VDJ regions with primers targeting the TCR constant region and the 5'RACE anchor. A first PCR added sample indexes and Illumina adaptors, after which a second PCR increased the library yield. The roughly 650 bp TCR product was size-selected on a 2% E-gel SizeSelection system after Ampure bead purification. Before pooling, library quality was checked on a Bioanalyzer, concentration was measured with Qubit, and libraries were quantified with the Kapa Library Quantification kit. An Illumina HiSeq 2500 was used to sequence the libraries paired-end at 2 x 150 bp. To increase sequence diversity, roughly 25-31% phiX was spiked into each library pool. As for the authors' bioinformatics: The quality-filtered reads were processed with the UMI-based MiGEC pipeline, whose error correction step removed more than 75% of the raw TCR sequences. IMGT germline references were used for alignment of VDJ genes, and clonotypes were defined by a unique CDR3 amino acid sequence together with V-J genes. Clonal expansion, Shannon diversity and CDR3 relatedness were evaluated with VDJtools (CalcPairwiseDistances, ClusterSamples), while phylogenetic trees were built in CLCbio workbench. A clone was classed as expanded if it had 8 or more unique UMIs, a cutoff based on coefficient-of-variation modelling across technical triplicates. The public reads were quality trimmed at Q25 with fastp and then assembled into clones with MiXCR by TCRdb, keeping productive beta chains. Each entry merges the rows of one CDR3 protein and shows their most common DNA and genes. TCRdb's processing, not the authors', yielded these V and J calls. This sample comprises under 65,000 distinct CDR3 sequences, nearly 25% of them detected only once. The top ten constitute under 5.5% of the sample.

The time point label on this specimen signifies: technical triplicate 2. For unsorted PBMC libraries, 2 million PBMCs were used after storage in RNAlater at -80 degrees C until RNA extraction. Peripheral blood was subjected to Ficoll-Hypaque density gradient centrifugation to isolate PBMCs, which were then cryopreserved in liquid nitrogen. The germline V gene gives CDR1 as MNHNS and CDR2 as SASEGT. The CDR3 contains 12 residues, cysteine and phenylalanine counted. Only CDR3 DNA is held: 36 bases, read in frame from base 1. The TCR comes from a man in his 60s with HTLV-1-associated myelopathy (HAM/TSP). The chain joins TRBV6-1 to TRBJ1-5, with no confidently assigned D gene. The material sequenced was PBMCs. The encoded CDR3 is CASMVSDQPQHF. Here is the DNA: TGTGCCAGCATGGTTAGCGATCAGCCCCAGCATTTT.